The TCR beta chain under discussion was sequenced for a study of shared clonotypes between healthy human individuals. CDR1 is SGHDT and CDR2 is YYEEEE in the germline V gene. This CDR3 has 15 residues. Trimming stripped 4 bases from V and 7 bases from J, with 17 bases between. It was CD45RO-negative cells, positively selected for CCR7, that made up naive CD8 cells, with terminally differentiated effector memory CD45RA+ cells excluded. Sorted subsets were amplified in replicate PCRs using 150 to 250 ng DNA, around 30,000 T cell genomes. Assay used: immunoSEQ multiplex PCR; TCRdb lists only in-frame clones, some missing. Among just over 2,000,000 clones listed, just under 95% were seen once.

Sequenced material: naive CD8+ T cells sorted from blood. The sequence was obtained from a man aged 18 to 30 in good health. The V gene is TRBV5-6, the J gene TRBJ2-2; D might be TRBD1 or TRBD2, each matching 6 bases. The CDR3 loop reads CASSLGLGGVGELFF. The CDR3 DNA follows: TGTGCCAGCAGCCTAGGACTGGGGGGCGTCGGGGAGCTGTTTTTT.